This T cell receptor beta chain originates from a study of T cell responses to AZD1222 COVID-19 vaccine. In germline, CDR1 is SGHAT, CDR2 FQDESV (reference sequence). V shed 5 bases and J shed 4 bases, with 11 bases lying between them. CDR3 length: 14 amino acids. Sequencing was performed with immunoSEQ multiplex PCR; in TCRdb, only in-frame clones are kept and a portion is missing. This sample yields some 170,000 clones, of which roughly 91% are seen a single time; roughly 1% belongs to the top ten. The clonotype originates from an adult who received the MenACWY meningococcal vaccine as a control. This sample comprised peripheral blood, obtained 28 days after the second dose of the MenACWY control vaccine. This chain links TRBV11-1 with TRBJ1-4; weak D call: TRBD1 (6 bases). DNA for the CDR3: TGTGCCAGCAGCCTGCAGGGGAGTAATGAAAAACTGTTTTTT. It translates to CASSLQGSNEKLFF.